This T cell receptor beta chain was captured by sequencing in a study of siplizumab effects on memory and regulatory T cells. V lost 0 bases and J lost 0, with 7 bases in between. CDR3 size: 15 residues. In germline, CDR1 is SGHDT, CDR2 YYEEEE. Profiled with immunoSEQ multiplex PCR; TCRdb holds only in-frame clones, not every one. This sample has approximately 100,000 clones, with 85% to 95% found just once. The specimen was non-Treg CD4+ T cells sorted from blood. The source of this sequence is a human donor in good health. V is TRBV5-6 and J is TRBJ2-4; a possible D gene is TRBD1 (6 bases). The DNA for the CDR3 is TGTGCCAGCAGCTTGGAGGGGGTAGCCAAAAACATTCAGTACTTC. This sequence encodes CASSLEGVAKNIQYF.